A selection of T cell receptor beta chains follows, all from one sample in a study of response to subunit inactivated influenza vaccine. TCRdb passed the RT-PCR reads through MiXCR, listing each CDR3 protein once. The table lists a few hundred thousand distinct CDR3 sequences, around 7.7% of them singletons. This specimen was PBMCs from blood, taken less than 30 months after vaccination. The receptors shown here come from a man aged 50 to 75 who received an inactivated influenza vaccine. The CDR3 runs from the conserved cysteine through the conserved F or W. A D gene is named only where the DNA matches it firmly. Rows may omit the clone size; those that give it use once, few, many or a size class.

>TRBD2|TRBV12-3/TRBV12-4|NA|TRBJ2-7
TGTGCCAGCAGTCTACTGGCTAGCGGCCCCCGCGAGCAGTACTTC
CASSLLASGPREQYF
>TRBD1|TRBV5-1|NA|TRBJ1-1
TGCGCCAGCAGACCTAGACAGGGGAAGGGCACTGAAGCTTTCTTT
CASRPRQGKGTEAFF
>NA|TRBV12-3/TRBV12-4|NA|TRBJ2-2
TGTGCCAGCAGTTTTGCGCAAACCGGGGAGCTGTTTTTT
CASSFAQTGELFF
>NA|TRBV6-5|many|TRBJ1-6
TGTGCCAGCAGTTACTCGAGTCGAGCCGCTAATTCACCCCTCCACTTT
CASSYSSRAANSPLHF
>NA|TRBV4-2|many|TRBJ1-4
TGTGCCAGCAGCCAAGATGGCATTGGCAATGAAAAACTGTTTTTT
CASSQDGIGNEKLFF
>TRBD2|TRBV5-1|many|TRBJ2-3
TGCGCCAGCAGCTTGGTAGCGGGGGGATCCACAGATACGCAGTATTTT
CASSLVAGGSTDTQYF
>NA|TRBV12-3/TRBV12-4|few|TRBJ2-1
TGTGCCAGCAGTCCAGCCGGGACACCTTCCCATGAGCAGTTCTTC
CASSPAGTPSHEQFF
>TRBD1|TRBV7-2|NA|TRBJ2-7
TGTGCCAGCACCCCGGGGACAGCCTACGAGCAGTACTTC
CASTPGTAYEQYF
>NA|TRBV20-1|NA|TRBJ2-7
TGCAGTGCTAGCGGGGGGCTACCCTACGAGCAGTACTTC
CSASGGLPYEQYF
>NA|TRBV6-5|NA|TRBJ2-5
TGTGCCAGCAGTTACCTCGGGGCTACACAAGAGACCCAGTACTTC
CASSYLGATQETQYF
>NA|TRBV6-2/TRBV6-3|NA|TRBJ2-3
TGTGCCAGCAGTTATGGGGGTCTCGCAGGAGGAGATACGCAGTATTTT
CASSYGGLAGGDTQYF
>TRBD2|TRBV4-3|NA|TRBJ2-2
TGCGCCAGCAGCCAAGCGTTCAGCGGGGGGGCGTCGGCCACCGGGGAGCTGTTTTTT
CASSQAFSGGASATGELFF
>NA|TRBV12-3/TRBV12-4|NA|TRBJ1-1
TGTGCCAGCAGATCACATACTGGACTTAACACTGAAGCTTTTTTT
CASRSHTGLNTEAFF
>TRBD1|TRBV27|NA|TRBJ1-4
TGTGCCAGCAAAGATACAGGGGGCGTGTGGGAAACTAATGAAAAACTGCTTTTT
CASKDTGGVWETNEKLLF
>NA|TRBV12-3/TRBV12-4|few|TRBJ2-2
TGTGCCAGCAGTCCCCAAGCTAAACGGAACACCGGGGAGCTGTTTTTT
CASSPQAKRNTGELFF
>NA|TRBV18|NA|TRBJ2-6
TGTGCCAGCTCAAGGGAGTCAACCTCTGGGGCCAACGTCCTGTCTTTC
CASSRESTSGANVLSF
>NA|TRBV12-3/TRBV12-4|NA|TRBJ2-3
TGTGCCAGCAGTAAGGACAGCCCTTACACAGATACGCAGTATTTT
CASSKDSPYTDTQYF
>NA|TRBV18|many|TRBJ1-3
TGTGCCAGCACAAACACGGCAGCTGCTGGAAACACCATATATTTT
CASTNTAAAGNTIYF
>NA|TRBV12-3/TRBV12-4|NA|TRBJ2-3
TGTGCCAGCAGCTTCAGGGGTGCAATATATACGCAGTATTTT
CASSFRGAIYTQYF
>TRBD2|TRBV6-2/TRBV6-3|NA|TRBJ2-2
TGTGCCAGCAGAGTCGGACTAGCAGATACCGGGGAGCTGTTTTTT
CASRVGLADTGELFF
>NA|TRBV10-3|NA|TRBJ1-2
TGTGCCATCAGTGAGTCAGCTCTTGGCTATGGCTACACCTTC
CAISESALGYGYTF
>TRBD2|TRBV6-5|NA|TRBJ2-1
TGTGCCAGCAGTTGGGCTAGCGGCTTCAATGAGCAGTTCTTC
CASSWASGFNEQFF
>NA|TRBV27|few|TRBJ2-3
TGTGCCAGCAGTTACACTGGCGGTAGGGGCACAGATACGCAGTATTTT
CASSYTGGRGTDTQYF
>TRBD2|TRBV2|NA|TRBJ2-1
TGTGCCAGCAGTGAGTCAAGCGGGGTCTACAATGAGCAGTTCTTC
CASSESSGVYNEQFF
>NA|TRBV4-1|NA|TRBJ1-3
TGCGCCAGCAGCCAGGAGCCCAGCATCGGAAACACCATATATTTT
CASSQEPSIGNTIYF
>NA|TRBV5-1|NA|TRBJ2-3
TGCGCCAGCGGCCCCGGGGCTGGCGATACGCAGTATTTT
CASGPGAGDTQYF
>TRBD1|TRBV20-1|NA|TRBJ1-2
TGCAGTGCTACAGGGGGCTCCTATGGCTGCACCTTC
CSATGGSYGCTF
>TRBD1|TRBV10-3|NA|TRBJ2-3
TGTGCCATCAACGAGAGGGGACAGATCACAGATACGCAGTATTTT
CAINERGQITDTQYF
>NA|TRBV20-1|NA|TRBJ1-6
TGCAGTGCTAGTCCGGGTAGCTCCTATAATTCACCCCTCCACTTT
CSASPGSSYNSPLHF
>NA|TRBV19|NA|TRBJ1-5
TGTGCCAGTAAACCCCCCGGGATTTTCAATCAGCCCCAGCATTTT
CASKPPGIFNQPQHF
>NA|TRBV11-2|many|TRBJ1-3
TGTGCCAGCAGCTTAGATAGAACAGGACTTGGAAACACCATATATTTT
CASSLDRTGLGNTIYF
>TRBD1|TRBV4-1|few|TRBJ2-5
TGCGCCAGCAGCCAAACGAGGGGGCGGCAAGAGACCCAGTACTTC
CASSQTRGRQETQYF
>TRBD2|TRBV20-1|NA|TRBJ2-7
TGCAGTGCTAGAATAGCGGGAGGCCGCTACGAGCAGTACTTC
CSARIAGGRYEQYF
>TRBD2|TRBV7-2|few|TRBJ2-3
TGTGCCAGCAGCTTATGGGCAGGGAGGGGAGATACGCAGTATTTT
CASSLWAGRGDTQYF
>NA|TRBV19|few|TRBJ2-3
TGTGCCAGTAGTACCCCGGGGCATGGTACAGATACGCAGTATTTT
CASSTPGHGTDTQYF
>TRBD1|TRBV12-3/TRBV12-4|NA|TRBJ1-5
TGTGCCAGCAGTACCCGGACAGGGGGCCTCGGGCAGCCCCAGCATTTT
CASSTRTGGLGQPQHF
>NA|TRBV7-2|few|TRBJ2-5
TGTGCCAGCAGCTTATACCGACTAAAAGGCTTCCAAGAGACCCAGTACTTC
CASSLYRLKGFQETQYF
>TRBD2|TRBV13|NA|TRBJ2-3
TGTGCCAGCAGTCGGGACTACACAGATACGCAGTATTTT
CASSRDYTDTQYF
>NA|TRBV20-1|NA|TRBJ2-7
TGCAGTGCTAGAGACGGGACAAAACCTACCTACGAGCAGTACTTC
CSARDGTKPTYEQYF
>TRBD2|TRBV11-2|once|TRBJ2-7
TGTGCCAGCAGCTCAGATCGAGCTAGCGGCTACGAGCAGTACTTC
CASSSDRASGYEQYF
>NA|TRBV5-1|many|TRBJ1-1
TGCGCCAGCAGCTTGGCCCGAGTGGAAGCTTTCTTT
CASSLARVEAFF
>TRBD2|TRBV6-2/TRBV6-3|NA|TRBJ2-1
TGTGCCAGCAGTCCAACGGGGGGGATCCCCTACAATGAGCAGTTCTTC
CASSPTGGIPYNEQFF
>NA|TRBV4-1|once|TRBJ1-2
TGCGCCAGCAGCCTGCCGGGGGACCTCTCCTTC
CASSLPGDLSF
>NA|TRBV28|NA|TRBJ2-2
TGTGCCAGCCGCTCGGGTGTCACCGGGGAGCTGTTTTTT
CASRSGVTGELFF
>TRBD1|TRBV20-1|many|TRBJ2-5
TGCAGTGCTAGAGAGAGGGACAGGGGGGTAGAGACCCAGTACTTC
CSARERDRGVETQYF
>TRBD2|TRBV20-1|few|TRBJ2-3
TGCAGTGCTCCACGGACTAGCGGATACACAGATACGCAGTATTTT
CSAPRTSGYTDTQYF